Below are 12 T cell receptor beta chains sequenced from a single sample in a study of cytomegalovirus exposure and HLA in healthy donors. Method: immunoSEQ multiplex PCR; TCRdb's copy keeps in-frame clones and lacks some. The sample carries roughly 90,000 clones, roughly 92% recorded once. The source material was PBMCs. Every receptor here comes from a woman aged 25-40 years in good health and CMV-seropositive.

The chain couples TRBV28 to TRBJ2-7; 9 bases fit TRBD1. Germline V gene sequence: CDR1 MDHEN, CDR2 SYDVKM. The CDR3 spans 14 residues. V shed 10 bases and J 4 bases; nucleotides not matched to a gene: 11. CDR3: CATPSRDRVYEQYF. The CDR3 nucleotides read TGTGCCACCCCTTCCCGGGACAGGGTGTACGAGCAGTACTTC. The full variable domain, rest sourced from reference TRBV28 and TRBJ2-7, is DVKVTQSSRYLVKRTGEKVFLECVQDMDHENMFWYRQDPGLGLRLIYFSYDVKMKEKGDIPEGYSVSREKKERFSLILESASTNQTSMYLCATPSRDRVYEQYFGPGTRLTVT.

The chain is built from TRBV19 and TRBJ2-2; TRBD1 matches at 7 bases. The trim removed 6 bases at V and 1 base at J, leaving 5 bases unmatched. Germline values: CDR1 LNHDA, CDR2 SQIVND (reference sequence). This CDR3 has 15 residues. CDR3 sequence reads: CASSDRALNTGELFF. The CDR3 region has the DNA TGTGCCAGTAGCGACAGGGCCCTGAACACCGGGGAGCTGTTTTTT. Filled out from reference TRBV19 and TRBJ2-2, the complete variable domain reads DGGITQSPKYLFRKEGQNVTLSCEQNLNHDAMYWYRQDPGQGLRLIYYSQIVNDFQKGDIAEGYSVSREKKESFPLTVTSAQKNPTAFYLCASSDRALNTGELFFGEGSRLTVL.

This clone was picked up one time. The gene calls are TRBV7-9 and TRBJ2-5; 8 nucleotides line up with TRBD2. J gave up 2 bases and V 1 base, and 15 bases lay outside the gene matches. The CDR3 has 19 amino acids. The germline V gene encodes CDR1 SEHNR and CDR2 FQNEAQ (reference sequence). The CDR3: CASSLGELAGPLTQETQYF. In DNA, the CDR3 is TGTGCCAGCAGCTTAGGTGAGCTAGCGGGCCCGCTCACTCAAGAGACCCAGTACTTC.

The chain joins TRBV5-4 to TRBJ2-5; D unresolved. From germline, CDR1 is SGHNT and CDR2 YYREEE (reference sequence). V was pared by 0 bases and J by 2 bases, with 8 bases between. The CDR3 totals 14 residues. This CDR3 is CASSLVGGQETQYF. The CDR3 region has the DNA TGTGCCAGCAGCTTGGTAGGCGGACAAGAGACCCAGTACTTC.

The CDR3 nucleotides read TGCAGCGCTGGACAGGGGATGCAGGAGCAGTACTTC. It yields the protein CSAGQGMQEQYF. The chain recombines TRBV29-1 with TRBJ2-7, with TRBD1 matching 9 bases. With V trimmed by 7 bases and J by 7 bases, 8 bases remained unmatched. This CDR3 spans 12 amino acids. Germline values: CDR1 SQVTM, CDR2 ANQGSEA.

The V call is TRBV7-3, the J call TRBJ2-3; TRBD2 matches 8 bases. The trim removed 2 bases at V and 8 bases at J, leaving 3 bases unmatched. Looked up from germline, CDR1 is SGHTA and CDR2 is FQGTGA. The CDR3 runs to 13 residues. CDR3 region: CASSLREGGTQYF. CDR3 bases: TGTGCCAGCAGCTTACGGGAGGGGGGTACGCAGTATTTT.

In DNA, the CDR3 is TGTGCCAGCAGTTTTGTGACTAGCGGGCCTAACTACAATGAGCAGTTCTTC. Its protein is CASSFVTSGPNYNEQFF. The rearrangement joins TRBV27 to TRBJ2-1; 10 positions agree with TRBD2. The CDR3 length is 17 residues. V lost 3 bases and J lost 3; bases outside the gene matches: 8. Germline V lookup: CDR1 MNHEY, CDR2 SMNVEV (reference sequence).

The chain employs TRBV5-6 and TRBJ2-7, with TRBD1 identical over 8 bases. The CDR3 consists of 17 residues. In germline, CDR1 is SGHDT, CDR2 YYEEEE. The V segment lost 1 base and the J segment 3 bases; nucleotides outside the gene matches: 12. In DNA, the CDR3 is TGTGCCAGCAGCTTGTACCGAGGACAGGGAGTACTCTACGAGCAGTACTTC. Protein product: CASSLYRGQGVLYEQYF.

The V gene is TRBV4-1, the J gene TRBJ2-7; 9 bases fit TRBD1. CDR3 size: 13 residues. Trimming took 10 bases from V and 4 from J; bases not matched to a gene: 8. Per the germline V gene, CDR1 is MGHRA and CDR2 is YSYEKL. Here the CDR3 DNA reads TGCGCCACCGCCACCGGGACAGGGTACGAGCAGTACTTC. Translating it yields CATATGTGYEQYF.

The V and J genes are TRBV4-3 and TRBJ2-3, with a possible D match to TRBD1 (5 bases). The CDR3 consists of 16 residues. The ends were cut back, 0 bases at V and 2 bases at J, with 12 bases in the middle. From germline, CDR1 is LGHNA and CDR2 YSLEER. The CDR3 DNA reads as TGCGCCAGCAGCCAAGAGGTCGTGGGGCTCACAGATACGCAGTATTTT. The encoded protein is CASSQEVVGLTDTQYF.

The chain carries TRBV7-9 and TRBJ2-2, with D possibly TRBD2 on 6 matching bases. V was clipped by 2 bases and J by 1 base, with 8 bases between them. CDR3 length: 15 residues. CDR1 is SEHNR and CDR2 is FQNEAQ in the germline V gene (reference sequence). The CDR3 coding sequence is TGTGCCAGCAGCTTACCGGGGGTGAACACCGGGGAGCTGTTTTTT. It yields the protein CASSLPGVNTGELFF.

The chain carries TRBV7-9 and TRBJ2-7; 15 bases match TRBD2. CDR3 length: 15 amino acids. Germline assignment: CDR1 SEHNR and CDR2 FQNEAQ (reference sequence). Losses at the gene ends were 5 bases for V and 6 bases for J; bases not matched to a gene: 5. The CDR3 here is CASSRTSGRVSEQYF. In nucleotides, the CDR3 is TGTGCCAGCAGCCGGACTAGCGGGAGGGTAAGCGAGCAGTACTTC.